This T cell receptor beta chain was found in a study of cytomegalovirus exposure and HLA in healthy donors. The CDR3 is 17 amino acids. Amplification used 60 Vbeta primers and 13 Jbeta primers. The data were produced by immunoSEQ multiplex PCR, yet TCRdb's version contains in-frame clones alone and is incomplete. The sample lists around 170,000 clones, around 81% occurring once. The clonotype originates from a man in his forties in good health and CMV-seronegative. Sequenced material: PBMCs. The gene calls are TRBV21-1 and TRBJ2-3; the D call TRBD1 from the table was never checked on the DNA. TRBV21-1 is reported as a pseudogene. CDR3 amino acids: CASSKVPQMGRTDTQYF. The DNA for the CDR3 is TGTGCCAGCAGCAAAGTTCCCCAAATGGGGCGCACAGATACGCAGTATTTT.